The clone carrying this T cell receptor beta chain was recorded many times. Its target is not known. The data derive from a study of regulatory T cells in long-lasting Graves disease. Findings of the study overall: Under persistent disease, TRBV28, TRBJ1-2 and TRBJ2-5 were used preferentially.

Time point of the sample: newly diagnosed GD, antithyroid drugs for less than 3 months. PBMC RNA served as the TCR library source. Arm-PCR with iRepertoire HTBI primers amplified the CDR3 regions for these TCR beta libraries. From the multiplex PCR reads, TCRdb called clonotypes with MiXCR, one entry per CDR3 protein. The sample includes about 460,000 distinct CDR3 sequences, approximately 14% seen only once; the top ten take approximately 15%. The CDR3 is made up of 14 amino acids. Trimming at V came to 2 bases and at J to 4 bases, leaving 5 bases not matched to a gene. The germline gives CDR1 MNHEY, CDR2 SVGAGI. The data also belong to a second study, concerning T cells in Graves' hyperthyroidism and ophthalmopathy. That paper adds: Pregnant or lactating patients were excluded, as were those with uncontrolled infection or other autoimmune disease. Used for diagnoses were clinical symptoms, serum thyroxine and TRAb, thyroid ultrasound and orbital computed tomography.

The sample was peripheral blood mononuclear cells (PBMCs), taken at new diagnosis, from a patient treated with antithyroid drugs. The sequence was collected from a woman aged 45 to 65 with Graves disease. V usage is TRBV6-5 and J usage is TRBJ2-7; 7 bases match TRBD2. The CDR3 protein is CASSYAGDVYEQYF. The CDR3 DNA follows: TGTGCCAGCAGTTACGCGGGAGACGTGTACGAGCAGTACTTC.